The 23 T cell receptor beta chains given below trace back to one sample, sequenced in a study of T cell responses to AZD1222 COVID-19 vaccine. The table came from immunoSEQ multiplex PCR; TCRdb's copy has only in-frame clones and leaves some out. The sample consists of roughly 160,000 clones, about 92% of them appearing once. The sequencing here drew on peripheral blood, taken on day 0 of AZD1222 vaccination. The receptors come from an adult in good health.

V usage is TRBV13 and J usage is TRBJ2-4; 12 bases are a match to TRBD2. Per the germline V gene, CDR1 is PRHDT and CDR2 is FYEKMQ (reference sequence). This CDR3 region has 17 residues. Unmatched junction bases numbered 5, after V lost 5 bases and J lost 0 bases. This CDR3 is CASSLPTSGGAKNIQYF. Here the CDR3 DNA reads TGTGCCAGCAGCCTCCCGACTAGCGGGGGAGCCAAAAACATTCAGTACTTC.

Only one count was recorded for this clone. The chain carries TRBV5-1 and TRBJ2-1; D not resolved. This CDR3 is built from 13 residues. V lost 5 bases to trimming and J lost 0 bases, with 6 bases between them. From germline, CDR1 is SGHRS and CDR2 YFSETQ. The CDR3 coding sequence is TGCGCCAGCAGTCCAGGCTCCTACAATGAGCAGTTCTTC. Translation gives CASSPGSYNEQFF.

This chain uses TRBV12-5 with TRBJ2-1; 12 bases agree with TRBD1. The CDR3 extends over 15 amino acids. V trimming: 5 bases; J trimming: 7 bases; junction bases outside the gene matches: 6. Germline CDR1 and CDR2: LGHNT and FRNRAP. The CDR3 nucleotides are TGTGCTAGTGGTCCCGGGACAGGGGGCGAAAATGAGCAGTTCTTC. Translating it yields CASGPGTGGENEQFF.

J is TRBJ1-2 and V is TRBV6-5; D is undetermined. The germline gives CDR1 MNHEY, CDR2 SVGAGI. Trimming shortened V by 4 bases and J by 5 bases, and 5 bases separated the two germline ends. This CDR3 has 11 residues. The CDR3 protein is CASSSTYGYTF. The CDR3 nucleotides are TGTGCCAGCAGTTCAACATATGGCTACACCTTC.

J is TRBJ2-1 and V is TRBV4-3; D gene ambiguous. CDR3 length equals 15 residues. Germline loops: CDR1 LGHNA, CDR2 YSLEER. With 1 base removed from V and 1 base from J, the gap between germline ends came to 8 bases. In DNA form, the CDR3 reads TGCGCCAGCAGCCAAGTAGCCGTGTCCTACAATGAGCAGTTCTTC. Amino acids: CASSQVAVSYNEQFF.

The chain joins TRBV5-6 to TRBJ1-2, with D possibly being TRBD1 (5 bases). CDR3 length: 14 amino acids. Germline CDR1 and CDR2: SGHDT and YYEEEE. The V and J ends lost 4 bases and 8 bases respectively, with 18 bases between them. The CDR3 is CASSEIRVSGGYTF. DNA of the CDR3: TGTGCCAGCAGCGAAATCAGGGTATCGGGCGGCTACACCTTC.

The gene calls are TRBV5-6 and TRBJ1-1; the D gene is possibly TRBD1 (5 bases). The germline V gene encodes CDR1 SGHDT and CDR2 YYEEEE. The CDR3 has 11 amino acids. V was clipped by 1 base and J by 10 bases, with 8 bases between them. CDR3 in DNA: TGTGCCAGCAGCTTGCGCGGGGGAGCTTTCTTT. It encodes CASSLRGGAFF.

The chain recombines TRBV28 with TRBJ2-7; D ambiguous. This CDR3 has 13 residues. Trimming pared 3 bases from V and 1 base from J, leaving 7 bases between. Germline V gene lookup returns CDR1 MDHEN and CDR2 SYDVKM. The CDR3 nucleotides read TGTGCCAGCAGTTTCGGACGGTCCTACGAGCAGTACTTC. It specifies CASSFGRSYEQYF.

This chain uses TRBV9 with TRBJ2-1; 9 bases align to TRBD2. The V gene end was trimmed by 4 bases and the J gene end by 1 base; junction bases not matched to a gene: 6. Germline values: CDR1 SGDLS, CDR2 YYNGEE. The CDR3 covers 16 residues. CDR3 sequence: CASSPSSGVSYNEQFF. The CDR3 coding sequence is TGTGCCAGCAGCCCGTCTAGCGGGGTATCCTACAATGAGCAGTTCTTC.

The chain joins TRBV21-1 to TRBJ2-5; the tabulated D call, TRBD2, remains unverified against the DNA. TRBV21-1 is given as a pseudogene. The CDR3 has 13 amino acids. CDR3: CASSKVEGSPQYF. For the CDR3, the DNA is TGTGCCAGCAGCAAAGTGGAGGGATCCCCCCAGTACTTC.

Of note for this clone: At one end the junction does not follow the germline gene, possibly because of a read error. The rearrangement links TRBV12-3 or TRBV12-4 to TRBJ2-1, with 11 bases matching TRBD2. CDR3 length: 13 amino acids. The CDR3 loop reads CASSLAGTSGRVF. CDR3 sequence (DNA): TGTGCCAGCAGTTTAGCCGGGACTAGCGGTCGTGTCTTC.

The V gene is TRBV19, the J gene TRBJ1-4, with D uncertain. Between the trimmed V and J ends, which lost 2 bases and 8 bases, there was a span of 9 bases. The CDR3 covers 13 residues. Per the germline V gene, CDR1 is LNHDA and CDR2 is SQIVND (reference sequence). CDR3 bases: TGTGCCAGTAGTATACGCAACGGGGAAAAACTGTTTTTT. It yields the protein CASSIRNGEKLFF.

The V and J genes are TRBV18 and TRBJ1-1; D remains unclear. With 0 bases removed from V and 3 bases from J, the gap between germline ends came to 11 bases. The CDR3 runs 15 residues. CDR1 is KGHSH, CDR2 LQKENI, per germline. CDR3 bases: TGTGCCAGCTCACCACCGAGTTCACGGGACACTGAAGCTTTCTTT. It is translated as CASSPPSSRDTEAFF.

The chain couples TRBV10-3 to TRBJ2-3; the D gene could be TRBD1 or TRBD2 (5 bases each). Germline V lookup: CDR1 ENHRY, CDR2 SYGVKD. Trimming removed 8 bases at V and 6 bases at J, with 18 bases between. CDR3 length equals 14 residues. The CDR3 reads CAICRDASEDTQYF. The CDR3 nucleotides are TGTGCCATCTGCCGGGACGCCTCCGAGGATACGCAGTATTTT.

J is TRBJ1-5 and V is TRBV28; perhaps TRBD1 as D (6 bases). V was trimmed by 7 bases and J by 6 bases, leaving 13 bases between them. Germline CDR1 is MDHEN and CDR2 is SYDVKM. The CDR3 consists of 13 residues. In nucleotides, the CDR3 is TGTGCCAGCACCACAGGGATGGGTCAGCCCCAGCATTTT. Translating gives CASTTGMGQPQHF.

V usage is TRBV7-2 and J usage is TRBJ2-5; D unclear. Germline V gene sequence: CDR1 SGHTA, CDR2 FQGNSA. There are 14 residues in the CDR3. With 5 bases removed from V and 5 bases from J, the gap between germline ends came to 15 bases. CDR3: CASSVRPQRETQYF. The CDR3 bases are TGTGCCAGCAGCGTCCGGCCTCAAAGGGAGACCCAGTACTTC.

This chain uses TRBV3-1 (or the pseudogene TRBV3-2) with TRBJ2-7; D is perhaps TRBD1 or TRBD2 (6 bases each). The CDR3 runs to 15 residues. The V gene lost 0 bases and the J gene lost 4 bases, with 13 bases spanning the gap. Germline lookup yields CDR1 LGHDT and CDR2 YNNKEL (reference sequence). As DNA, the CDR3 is TGTGCCAGCAGCCAAGAGGGGGCAGGGAGGTACGAGCAGTACTTC. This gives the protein CASSQEGAGRYEQYF.

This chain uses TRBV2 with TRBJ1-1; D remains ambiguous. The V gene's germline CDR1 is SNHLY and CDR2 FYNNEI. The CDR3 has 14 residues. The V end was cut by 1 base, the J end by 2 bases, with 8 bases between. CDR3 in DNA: TGTGCCAGCAGTGAAGGCTTGGGAAACACTGAAGCTTTCTTT. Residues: CASSEGLGNTEAFF.

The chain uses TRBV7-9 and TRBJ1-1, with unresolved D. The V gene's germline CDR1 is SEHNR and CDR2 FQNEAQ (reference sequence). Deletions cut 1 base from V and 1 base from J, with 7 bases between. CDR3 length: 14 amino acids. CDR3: CASSLVSPNTEAFF. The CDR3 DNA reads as TGTGCCAGCAGCTTAGTCTCCCCGAACACTGAAGCTTTCTTT.

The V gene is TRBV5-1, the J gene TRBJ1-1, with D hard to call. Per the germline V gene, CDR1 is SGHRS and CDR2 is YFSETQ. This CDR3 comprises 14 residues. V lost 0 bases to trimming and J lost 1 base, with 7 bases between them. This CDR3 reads CASSLVSGNTEAFF. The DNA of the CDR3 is TGCGCCAGCAGCTTGGTTTCCGGGAACACTGAAGCTTTCTTT.

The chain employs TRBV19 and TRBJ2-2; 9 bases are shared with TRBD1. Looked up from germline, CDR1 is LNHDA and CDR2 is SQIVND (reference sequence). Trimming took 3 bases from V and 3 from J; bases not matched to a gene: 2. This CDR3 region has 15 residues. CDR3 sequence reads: CASSIGQGYTGELFF. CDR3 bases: TGTGCCAGTAGTATCGGACAGGGGTACACCGGGGAGCTGTTTTTT.

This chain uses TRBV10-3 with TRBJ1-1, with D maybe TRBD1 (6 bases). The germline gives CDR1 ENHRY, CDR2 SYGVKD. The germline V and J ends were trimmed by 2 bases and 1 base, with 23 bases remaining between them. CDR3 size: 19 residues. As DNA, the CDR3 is TGTGCCATCAGTGAGCCCACCACCCGCGCGGGGGCAAAGAACACTGAAGCTTTCTTT. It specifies CAISEPTTRAGAKNTEAFF.

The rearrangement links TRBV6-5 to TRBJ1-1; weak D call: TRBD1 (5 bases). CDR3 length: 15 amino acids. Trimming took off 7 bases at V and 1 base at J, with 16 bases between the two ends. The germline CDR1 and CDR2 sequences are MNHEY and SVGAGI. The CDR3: CASNSPGLPNTEAFF. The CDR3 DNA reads TGTGCCAGCAATTCACCGGGACTGCCGAACACTGAAGCTTTCTTT.